The present entry profiles one T cell receptor (beta chain) with its context. V trimming: 9 bases; J trimming: 7 bases; junction bases outside the gene matches: 8. The CDR3 is 13 amino acids. The germline gives CDR1 LNHDA, CDR2 SQIVND (reference sequence). This entry belongs to a study of PD-L1 blockade in urothelial cancer. For the study at large: Between 0 and 3 chemotherapy regimens preceded treatment for each patient. When blood samples were assessed, the median T cell count was about 130,000.

Sequencing used immunoSEQ multiplex PCR; TCRdb keeps in-frame clones, though not all of them. The profile covers fewer than 50,000 clones, with around 84% appearing a single time and 2.5% to 3.5% taken by the ten largest. Time point defined: pretreatment peripheral blood. Material: PBMCs, obtained around atezolizumab (anti-PD-L1) treatment. The TCR comes from a man in his 70s with urothelial cancer. The rearrangement uses TRBV19 and TRBJ1-4, with 7 bases aligning to TRBD1. In DNA, the CDR3 is TGTGCCAGCATAGGGGGCTTGAGTGAAAAACTGTTTTTT. Its translation: CASIGGLSEKLFF.